This TCR beta chain was captured by sequencing in a study of cytomegalovirus exposure and HLA in healthy donors. The study, taken as a whole, reports: TCR beta V- and J-gene trimming, according to a later analysis, was linked to a missense DCLRE1C variant. Earlier analysis found most TCR beta V segments productive about 90% or about 30% of the time.

As for this clone: Its antigen is as yet unknown.

With 60 Vbeta and 13 Jbeta primers, the PCR was carried out. The assay was immunoSEQ multiplex PCR, and TCRdb's table has in-frame clones only and misses some. Altogether fewer than 250,000 clones are present, 65% to 75% being singletons, with the ten largest covering 1.5% to 2%. The CDR3 is 15 residues long. Germline CDR1 reads SQVTM; CDR2 reads ANQGSEA. The sequenced material came from PBMCs. The chain recombines TRBV29-1 with TRBJ1-5; a possible D gene is TRBD1 (6 bases). This clonotype was sampled from a woman aged 25 to 39 in good health and CMV-seronegative. The CDR3 bases are TGCACCAACCATCGGGACACAAGGACCAATCAGCCCCAGCATTTT. The encoded protein is CTNHRDTRTNQPQHF.